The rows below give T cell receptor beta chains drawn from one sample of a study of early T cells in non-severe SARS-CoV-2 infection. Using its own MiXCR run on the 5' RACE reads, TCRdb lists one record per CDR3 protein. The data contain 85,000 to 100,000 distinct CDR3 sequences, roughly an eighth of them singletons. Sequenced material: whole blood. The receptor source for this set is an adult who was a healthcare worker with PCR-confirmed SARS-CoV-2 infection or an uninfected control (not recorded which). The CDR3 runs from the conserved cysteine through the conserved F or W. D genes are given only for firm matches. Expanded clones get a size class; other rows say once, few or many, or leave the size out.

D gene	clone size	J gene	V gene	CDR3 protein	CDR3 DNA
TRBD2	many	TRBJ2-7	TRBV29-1	CSVEETSGGAYEQYF	TGCAGCGTTGAAGAAACCAGCGGGGGGGCTTACGAGCAGTACTTC
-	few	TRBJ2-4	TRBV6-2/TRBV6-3	CASSYGGLDKNIQYF	TGTGCCAGCAGTTACGGGGGGCTGGACAAAAACATTCAGTACTTC
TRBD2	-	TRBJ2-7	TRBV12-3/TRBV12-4	CASSFERGGPYEQYF	TGTGCCAGCAGTTTTGAGCGGGGGGGCCCCTACGAGCAGTACTTC
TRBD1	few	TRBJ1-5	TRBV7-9	CASSHDRADQPQHF	TGTGCCAGCAGCCACGACAGGGCCGATCAGCCCCAGCATTTT
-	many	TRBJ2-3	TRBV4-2	CASSQGGTLTDTQYF	TGTGCCAGCAGCCAAGGGGGCACCCTCACAGATACGCAGTATTTT
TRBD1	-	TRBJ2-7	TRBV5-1	CASSGTGQAYEQYF	TGCGCCAGCAGCGGGACGGGACAGGCCTACGAGCAGTACTTC
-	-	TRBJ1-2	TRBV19	CASGTNYGYTF	TGTGCCAGTGGGACTAACTATGGCTACACCTTC
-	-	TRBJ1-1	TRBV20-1	CSARDGGTGLYAFF	TGCAGTGCTAGAGATGGGGGTACGGGACTCTACGCTTTCTTT
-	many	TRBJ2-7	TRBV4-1	CASSVGGGDPREQYF	TGCGCCAGCAGCGTAGGGGGGGGCGACCCACGCGAGCAGTACTTC
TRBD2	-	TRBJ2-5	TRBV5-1	CASSLARGEQETQYF	TGCGCCAGCAGCTTGGCCCGGGGGGAGCAAGAGACCCAGTACTTC
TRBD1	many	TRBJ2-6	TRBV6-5	CASRTGQGVSGANVLTF	TGTGCCAGCAGGACCGGACAGGGAGTCTCTGGGGCCAACGTCCTGACTTTC
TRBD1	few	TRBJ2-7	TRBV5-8	CASSLVSGGSYEQYF	TGTGCCAGCAGCTTGGTGTCAGGGGGCTCCTACGAGCAGTACTTC
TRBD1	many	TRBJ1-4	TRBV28	CASSAGTGDEKLFF	TGTGCCAGCAGTGCTGGGACAGGGGATGAAAAACTGTTTTTT